This T cell receptor (beta chain) came from a study of blood T cell repertoires in COVID-19. Across the study: Spain, Italy and the United States supplied samples that represented acute and convalescent COVID-19.

V lost 6 bases to trimming and J lost 8 bases; unmatched junction nucleotides: 10. The CDR3 spans 15 residues. Looked up from germline, CDR1 is LGHNA and CDR2 is YSLEER. The table came from immunoSEQ multiplex PCR; TCRdb's copy has only in-frame clones and leaves some out. The sample records nearly 100,000 clones, about four fifths being singletons. This clone was detected a few times. Sequencing input: peripheral blood. The clonotype was recovered from an older woman with acute or convalescent COVID-19. The V and J genes are TRBV4-3 and TRBJ1-2; TRBD1 aligns across 12 bases. The CDR3 protein is CASSKPGQGARGYTF. CDR3 coding DNA: TGCGCCAGCAGTAAACCGGGACAGGGGGCAAGGGGCTACACCTTC.